The next 15 T cell receptor beta chains were all read from a single sample in a study of breast tumors, draining lymph nodes, adjacent tissues. MiXCR was run by TCRdb on the multiplex PCR reads, yielding one entry per CDR3 protein. The sample records roughly 23,000 distinct CDR3 sequences, about two thirds being singletons. Sequencing input: tumor-adjacent breast tissue. The receptors shown here come from a female donor with breast cancer. Some clones in this sample may be carry-over from other donors' samples.

This clonotype was picked up many times. A read error may account for a junction end that differs from germline. V and J are TRBV6-5 and TRBJ1-2; the D is unclear. CDR1 and CDR2 from the germline V gene are MNHEY and SVGAGI. The CDR3 totals 13 residues. The CDR3 sequence is CASSQGRLYGYAF. The CDR3 region has the DNA TGTGCCAGCAGTCAAGGACGCCTTTATGGCTACGCCTTC.

V and J are TRBV7-9 and TRBJ1-4, with TRBD1 as a possible D gene (5 bases). V dropped 4 bases and J dropped 8 bases, with 14 bases sitting between them. CDR3 length: 14 residues. The germline CDR1 and CDR2 sequences are SEHNR and FQNEAQ (reference sequence). The CDR3 DNA reads TGTGCCAGCAGCTCCAGGGAGTTTCAGGAAAAACTGTTTTTT. Its translation: CASSSREFQEKLFF.

CDR3 sequence (DNA): TGTGCCAGCAGTTACGGGACAGGGGGATCCCTCTATGGCTACACCTTC. This translates into CASSYGTGGSLYGYTF. The chain employs TRBV6-6 and TRBJ1-2, with TRBD1 identical over 11 bases. The V gene's germline CDR1 is MNHNY and CDR2 SVGAGI (reference sequence). This CDR3 is built from 16 residues. Losses at the gene ends were 2 bases for V and 4 bases for J; bases not matched to a gene: 6.

Notes on this clonotype: The junction departs from germline at one end; a sequencing error may be responsible. This sequence joins TRBV3-1 and TRBJ1-4; TRBD1 is a possible D gene (6 bases). The CDR3 runs to 15 residues. Germline V gene sequence: CDR1 LGHDT, CDR2 YNNKEL (reference sequence). The CDR3 loop is CASSQQTGSNEKLFF. CDR3 DNA: TGCGCCAGCAGCCAGCAAACAGGGTCTAATGAAAAACTGTTTTTT. Variable domain in full (rest from reference TRBV3-1 and TRBJ1-4): DTAVSQTPKYLVTQMGNDKSIKCEQNLGHDTMYWYKQDSKKFLKIMFSYNNKELIINETVPNRFSPKSPDKAHLNLHINSLELGDSAVYFCASSQQTGSNEKLFFGSGTQLSVL.

The genes are TRBV24-1 and TRBJ1-2; TRBD1 might be the D (5 bases). The CDR3 has 14 residues. The V gene lost 7 bases and the J gene lost 3 bases, with 14 bases spanning the gap. CDR1 and CDR2 (germline): KGHDR, SFDVKD. CDR3 in amino acids: CATSQTGEDYGYTF. CDR3 DNA: TGTGCCACCAGCCAAACAGGCGAGGACTATGGCTACACCTTC.

Sample share makes this clonotype medium-sized. V is TRBV28 and J is TRBJ2-1, with 7 bases identical to TRBD1. This CDR3 is 15 amino acids long. Trimming took 8 bases from V and 0 from J; bases not matched to a gene: 7. Germline lookup yields CDR1 MDHEN and CDR2 SYDVKM. The CDR3 here is CASPWAGGSYNEQFF. CDR3 DNA: TGTGCCAGCCCATGGGCAGGGGGCTCCTACAATGAGCAGTTCTTC. Variable domain in full (rest from reference TRBV28 and TRBJ2-1): DVKVTQSSRYLVKRTGEKVFLECVQDMDHENMFWYRQDPGLGLRLIYFSYDVKMKEKGDIPEGYSVSREKKERFSLILESASTNQTSMYLCASPWAGGSYNEQFFGPGTRLTVL.

V gene TRBV5-1 combines with J gene TRBJ2-7, with TRBD1 matching 7 bases. The CDR3 runs to 13 residues. V dropped 4 bases and J dropped 6; count of bases not matched to a gene: 7. CDR1 and CDR2 from the germline V gene are SGHRS and YFSETQ. The CDR3 nucleotides are TGCGCCAGCAGCACCGACAGGGCCGGCGAGCAGTACTTC. This gives the protein CASSTDRAGEQYF.

The chain links TRBV29-1 to TRBJ2-3; 11 positions agree with TRBD2. CDR3 length: 15 amino acids. The germline CDR1 and CDR2 sequences are SQVTM and ANQGSEA. The V segment lost 2 bases and the J segment 8 bases; nucleotides outside the gene matches: 9. The CDR3 region is CSVESGTSGSSTQYF. The CDR3 DNA reads as TGCAGCGTTGAATCGGGAACTAGCGGGAGTAGTACGCAGTATTTT.

This clonotype is classed as medium-sized. The CDR3 loop is CSANPIGGAGQPQHF. The DNA for the CDR3 is TGCAGTGCTAATCCAATTGGAGGGGCAGGTCAGCCCCAGCATTTT. The rearrangement links TRBV20-1 to TRBJ1-5; D is possibly TRBD1 (5 bases). The germline V and J ends were trimmed by 4 bases and 6 bases, with 19 bases remaining between them. The length of the CDR3 is 15 residues. Germline-derived CDR1 and CDR2 are DFQATT and SNEGSKA (reference sequence).

This clonotype was counted at least ten times. This chain connects TRBV20-1 to TRBJ2-2; either TRBD1 or TRBD2 may fit D (5 bases each). The CDR3 covers 15 residues. Between the trimmed V and J ends, which lost 6 bases and 1 base, there was a span of 15 bases. Germline loops: CDR1 DFQATT, CDR2 SNEGSKA (reference sequence). CDR3 region: CSAERGALNTGELFF. For the CDR3, the DNA is TGCAGTGCCGAGAGGGGAGCCCTGAACACCGGGGAGCTGTTTTTT.

The chain has TRBV7-9 and TRBJ2-3; no reliable D call. The V and J ends lost 5 bases and 0 bases respectively, with 9 bases between them. From germline, CDR1 is SEHNR and CDR2 FQNEAQ (reference sequence). The CDR3 has 14 residues. DNA of the CDR3: TGTGCCAGCAGCCACAGCCAGAGCACAGATACGCAGTATTTT. Translated: CASSHSQSTDTQYF.

This clonotype was seen a handful of times. V usage is TRBV7-9 and J usage is TRBJ1-6; D perhaps matches TRBD1 (5 bases). Trimming shortened V by 4 bases and J by 5 bases, and 9 bases separated the two germline ends. This CDR3 has 14 amino acids. Germline V lookup: CDR1 SEHNR, CDR2 FQNEAQ (reference sequence). The CDR3 loop is CASSSGLNNSPLHF. The CDR3 DNA sequence: TGTGCCAGCAGCTCGGGACTGAATAATTCACCCCTCCACTTT.

The gene calls are TRBV7-2 and TRBJ1-6, with 7 bases that match TRBD1. The CDR3 consists of 16 residues. J was trimmed by 5 bases and V by 0 bases; bases with no gene match: 4. Germline lookup yields CDR1 SGHTA and CDR2 FQGNSA. This chain's CDR3 is CASSLARDRDNSPLHF. For the CDR3, the DNA is TGTGCCAGCAGCTTAGCGCGGGACAGAGATAATTCACCCCTCCACTTT.

The rearrangement joins TRBV24-1 to TRBJ1-2; D is unclear. Germline V lookup: CDR1 KGHDR, CDR2 SFDVKD. V was pared by 1 base and J by 6 bases, with 5 bases between. The CDR3 is 12 amino acids. The CDR3 DNA is TGTGCCACCAGTGATTTATATGATGGCTACACCTTC. Protein sequence: CATSDLYDGYTF.

The rearrangement uses TRBV7-8 and TRBJ2-7; 7 positions match TRBD2. Germline CDR1 SGHVS, CDR2 FQNEAQ. The ends lost 5 bases at V and 7 bases at J; junction bases unmatched: 11. The CDR3 runs 14 residues. In DNA, the CDR3 is TGTGCCAGCAGCCTAGTGAGGGCAGCGGGAGAGCAGTACTTC. Translated, it gives CASSLVRAAGEQYF.